The source of this T cell receptor (beta chain) is a study of T cells in Graves' hyperthyroidism and ophthalmopathy. General study results and limits: Within blood appeared most thyroid clonotypes that had expanded above 0.001.

This clonotype has ten or more counts. Its antigen is as yet unknown. CDR3 length: 16 amino acids. Germline V gene data show CDR1 as MNHEY and CDR2 as SVGEGT. Trimming took 6 bases from V and 0 from J; bases not matched to a gene: 6. Amplified regions were TCR beta CDR3 sequences from RNA transcripts. RT-PCR in the first round (using the HTBI primer set) targeted the TCR CDR3. TCRdb recomputed calls from the multiplex PCR reads with MiXCR, one row per CDR3 protein. This sample yields over 500,000 distinct CDR3 sequences, of which about 16% are seen a single time; around 28% belongs to the top ten. The sequenced sample consisted of blood. The receptor comes from a woman in her thirties with Graves' ophthalmopathy. The genes are TRBV6-2 or TRBV6-3 and TRBJ2-1; the match to TRBD2 covers 9 bases. DNA for the CDR3: TGTGCCAGCAGGGTAGCGGGAGCCACCTCCTACAATGAGCAGTTCTTC. This codes for CASRVAGATSYNEQFF.